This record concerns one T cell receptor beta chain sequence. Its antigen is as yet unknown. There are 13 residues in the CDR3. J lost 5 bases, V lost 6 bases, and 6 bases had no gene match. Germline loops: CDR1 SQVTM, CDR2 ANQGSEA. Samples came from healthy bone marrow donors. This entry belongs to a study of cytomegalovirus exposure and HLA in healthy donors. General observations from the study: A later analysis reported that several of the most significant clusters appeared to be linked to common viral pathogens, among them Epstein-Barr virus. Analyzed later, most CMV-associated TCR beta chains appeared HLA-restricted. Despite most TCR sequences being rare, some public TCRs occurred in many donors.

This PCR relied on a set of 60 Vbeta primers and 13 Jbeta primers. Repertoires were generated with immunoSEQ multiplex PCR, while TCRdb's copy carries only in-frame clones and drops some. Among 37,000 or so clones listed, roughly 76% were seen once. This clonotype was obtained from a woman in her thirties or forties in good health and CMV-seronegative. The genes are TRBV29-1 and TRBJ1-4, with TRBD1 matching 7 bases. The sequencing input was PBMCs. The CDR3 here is CSVAQGSNEKLFF. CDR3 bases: TGCAGCGTAGCACAGGGGAGCAATGAAAAACTGTTTTTT.